These 32 T cell receptor beta chains came from one sample sequenced in a study of beta chain features in type 1 diabetes. General study findings and limits: Patients with Type 1 diabetes showed moderately but significantly shorter TCRB CDR3s in all four CD4+ subsets.

No antigen has been assigned to these receptors. The study reverse transcribed the entire isolated RNA, so it sequenced expressed TCRB transcripts. The protocol was immunoSEQ multiplex PCR, while the TCRdb copy is restricted to in-frame clones and leaves out a portion. The repertoire holds about 170,000 clones, with approximately 7.8% as singletons. Sample: central memory CD4+ T cells from blood. All receptors come from a woman in her thirties or forties with type 1 diabetes.

This rearrangement joins TRBV4-3 to TRBJ2-1; 13 nucleotides agree with TRBD2. Germline V CDR1 and CDR2: LGHNA, YSLEER. CDR3 length: 16 amino acids. J was trimmed by 6 bases and V by 1 base; bases with no gene match: 3. CDR3 DNA: TGCGCCAGCAGCCAAGGGACTAGCGGGGGTGGCAATGAGCAGTTCTTC. Translated: CASSQGTSGGGNEQFF.

This clone occurred a few times. J is TRBJ2-1 and V is TRBV15, with 10 bases fitting TRBD2. The CDR3 has 14 residues. From germline, CDR1 is LNHNV and CDR2 YYDKDF (reference sequence). J gave up 7 bases and V 3 bases, and 3 bases lay outside the gene matches. In DNA, the CDR3 is TGTGCCACCAGCAGGAGCGGGAGGGGTAATGAGCAGTTCTTC. Translating it yields CATSRSGRGNEQFF.

The sample holds a few counts of this clone. The chain recombines TRBV2 with TRBJ2-2, with 12 bases that match TRBD1. This CDR3 spans 16 amino acids. Unmatched junction bases numbered 9, after V lost 6 bases and J lost 7 bases. CDR1 is SNHLY and CDR2 is FYNNEI in the germline V gene. The CDR3 loop is CASRGPGTGGVGELFF. The CDR3 bases are TGTGCCAGCAGGGGACCCGGGACAGGGGGCGTCGGGGAGCTGTTTTTT.

A few counts support this clone. The CDR3 protein is CASSLREDDIQYF. The CDR3 nucleotides read TGTGCCAGCTCACTACGGGAGGATGACATTCAGTACTTC. This chain links TRBV18 with TRBJ2-4, with 7 bases identical to TRBD2. The CDR3 is 13 residues long. Trimming cost V 4 bases and J 8 bases; bases outside gene matches: 5. Germline V gene lookup returns CDR1 KGHSH and CDR2 LQKENI.

The chain is built from TRBV6-5 and TRBJ2-2; D perhaps matches TRBD1 (5 bases). The length of the CDR3 is 13 residues. Germline CDR1 reads MNHEY; CDR2 reads SVGAGI. With 10 bases removed from V and 5 bases from J, the gap between germline ends came to 14 bases. The CDR3 sequence is CAIRPGRTGELFF. The CDR3 DNA is TGTGCCATCAGGCCAGGGCGTACCGGGGAGCTGTTTTTT.

The sample holds a few counts of this clone. This rearrangement joins TRBV19 to TRBJ1-2, with 7 bases lining up with TRBD1. The CDR3 covers 16 residues. The V gene end was trimmed by 2 bases and the J gene end by 2 bases; junction bases not matched to a gene: 8. Germline CDR1 LNHDA, CDR2 SQIVND (reference sequence). As DNA, the CDR3 is TGTGCCAGTAGTATAAGGATGGGACAGCTGAACTATGGCTACACCTTC. Amino acids: CASSIRMGQLNYGYTF. Looking up the rest from reference TRBV19 and TRBJ1-2 gives the full variable domain: DGGITQSPKYLFRKEGQNVTLSCEQNLNHDAMYWYRQDPGQGLRLIYYSQIVNDFQKGDIAEGYSVSREKKESFPLTVTSAQKNPTAFYLCASSIRMGQLNYGYTFGSGTRLTVV.

This clone has just a few counts. Other DNA sequences in the same sample also yield this CDR3. The chain recombines TRBV6-5 with TRBJ2-1; D is perhaps TRBD2 (5 bases). The germline V gene has CDR1 MNHEY and CDR2 SVGAGI. The V gene lost 7 bases and the J gene lost 4 bases, with 8 bases spanning the gap. The CDR3 sequence is 12 residues long. CDR3 DNA: TGTGCCAGCACTACGGGGTACAATGAGCAGTTCTTC. This sequence encodes CASTTGYNEQFF.

The chain couples TRBV11-2 to TRBJ2-3; 9 bases match TRBD2. Unmatched junction bases numbered 6, after V lost 3 bases and J lost 5 bases. CDR1 SGHAT and CDR2 FQNNGV come from the germline V gene. CDR3 size: 15 residues. CDR3 amino acids: CASSFNSGRGDTQYF. Written as DNA, the CDR3 is TGTGCCAGCAGCTTCAATAGCGGGAGAGGAGATACGCAGTATTTT.

The chain combines TRBV7-9 with TRBJ2-7; D might be TRBD1 (5 bases). The CDR3 runs 13 residues. The V and J ends lost 2 bases and 2 bases respectively, with 7 bases between them. CDR1 is SEHNR, CDR2 FQNEAQ, per germline (reference sequence). CDR3 in amino acids: CASSLSGPYEQYF. The CDR3 coding sequence is TGTGCCAGCAGCTTATCAGGGCCCTACGAGCAGTACTTC.

The rearrangement joins TRBV21-1 to TRBJ2-7; TRBD2 is the table's D call and was not checked against the DNA. TRBV21-1 is deemed a pseudogene. The CDR3 covers 15 residues. The CDR3 reads CASSKDRTLIYEQYF. The CDR3, as DNA: TGTGCCAGCAGCAAAGATCGGACTTTAATCTACGAGCAGTACTTC.

This clone was detected only a few times. This chain joins TRBV29-1 and TRBJ1-3; weak D call: TRBD1 (6 bases). CDR3 size: 17 residues. Between the trimmed V and J ends, which lost 2 bases and 0 bases, there was a span of 17 bases. The germline CDR1 and CDR2 sequences are SQVTM and ANQGSEA. Here the CDR3 reads CSVEWASGVHSGNTIYF. In DNA, the CDR3 is TGCAGCGTTGAATGGGCTTCAGGGGTCCACTCTGGAAACACCATATATTTT.

The chain combines TRBV6-6 with TRBJ1-1, with a weak D call TRBD1 (6 bases). The CDR3 totals 14 residues. Per germline, CDR1 MNHNY and CDR2 SVGAGI (reference sequence). Trimming took off 6 bases at V and 7 bases at J, with 18 bases between the two ends. In DNA, the CDR3 is TGTGCCAGCAGCTTTGTTGAGGGGGGGGGTGAAGCTTTCTTT. Translating it yields CASSFVEGGGEAFF.

This chain joins TRBV6-6 and TRBJ2-1; D uncertain. In germline, CDR1 is MNHNY, CDR2 SVGAGI (reference sequence). CDR3 size: 13 residues. Trimming shortened V by 2 bases and J by 4 bases, and 6 bases separated the two germline ends. The CDR3 region is CASSYGVYNEQFF. For the CDR3, the DNA is TGTGCCAGCAGTTACGGAGTTTACAATGAGCAGTTCTTC.

This clone was observed a single time. One end of the junction does not line up with germline, which may come from a read error. The CDR3 DNA is TGTGCCAGCAGCAACATTGAAGCTTTCTTT. Translated: CASSNIEAFF. The chain joins TRBV6-6 to TRBJ1-1; no clear D gene. The germline gives CDR1 MNHNY, CDR2 SVGAGI (reference sequence). The CDR3 loop spans 10 amino acids.

This clone was found a few times. The rearrangement joins TRBV6-5 to TRBJ2-1; 7 bases line up with TRBD2. Germline CDR1 MNHEY, CDR2 SVGAGI. The trim removed 2 bases at V and 9 bases at J, leaving 10 bases unmatched. The CDR3 covers 15 residues. The CDR3 region is CASSYMGRGLSEQFF. The CDR3 nucleotides are TGTGCCAGCAGTTACATGGGGAGGGGTTTAAGTGAGCAGTTCTTC.

Ten or more counts support this clone. The genes are TRBV29-1 and TRBJ1-1; D not certain. Germline V CDR1 and CDR2: SQVTM, ANQGSEA. Deletions cut 5 bases from V and 6 bases from J, with 10 bases between. The CDR3 contains 11 residues. The CDR3 nucleotides read TGCAGCGTTTGGACTCTTCCTGAAGCTTTCTTT. Its protein is CSVWTLPEAFF.

This chain joins TRBV7-9 and TRBJ1-2, with a tentative D call TRBD1 (6 bases). The CDR3 length is 14 residues. Germline V gene data show CDR1 as SEHNR and CDR2 as FQNEAQ (reference sequence). V was shortened by 1 base and J by 7 bases, with 13 bases between the two germline ends. For the CDR3, the DNA is TGTGCCAGCAGCTTAGGGAACAGGGTAGTTGGCTACACCTTC. It translates to CASSLGNRVVGYTF. Looking up the rest from reference TRBV7-9 and TRBJ1-2 gives the full variable domain: DTGVSQNPRHKITKRGQNVTFRCDPISEHNRLYWYRQTLGQGPEFLTYFQNEAQLEKSRLLSDRFSAERPKGSFSTLEIQRTEQGDSAMYLCASSLGNRVVGYTFGSGTRLTVV.

This clone was detected a few times. V usage is TRBV7-2 and J usage is TRBJ2-5, with a possible D match to TRBD1 (6 bases). The germline V and J ends were trimmed by 8 bases and 6 bases, with 13 bases remaining between them. This CDR3 is 12 amino acids long. The V gene's germline CDR1 is SGHTA and CDR2 FQGNSA. The CDR3 protein is CASGAGTKTQYF. CDR3 coding DNA: TGTGCCAGCGGAGCTGGGACAAAGACCCAGTACTTC.

This chain uses TRBV7-9 with TRBJ2-7, with no clear D. With 0 bases removed from V and 6 bases from J, the gap between germline ends came to 9 bases. This CDR3 is 13 amino acids long. Germline CDR1 and CDR2: SEHNR and FQNEAQ (reference sequence). The CDR3 DNA follows: TGTGCCAGCAGCTTAGCGCTCCGGAGCGAGCAGTACTTC. Translation: CASSLALRSEQYF.

This clone has a handful of counts. The gene calls are TRBV7-2 and TRBJ1-4, with D perhaps matching TRBD1 (6 bases). With 5 bases removed from V and 7 bases from J, the gap between germline ends came to 17 bases. This CDR3 contains 15 residues. CDR1 is SGHTA, CDR2 FQGNSA, per germline. The CDR3 loop reads CASSDRQVPGEKLFF. In nucleotides, the CDR3 is TGTGCCAGCAGCGATCGACAGGTCCCGGGTGAAAAACTGTTTTTT.

The CDR3 reads CASSSRTGGPDTQYF. The CDR3 nucleotides are TGTGCCAGCAGCTCACGGACAGGGGGCCCAGATACGCAGTATTTT. V gene TRBV5-6 combines with J gene TRBJ2-3, with 11 positions matching TRBD1. The CDR3 sequence is 15 residues long. V lost 3 bases to trimming and J lost 4 bases; unmatched junction nucleotides: 4. Germline V lookup: CDR1 SGHDT, CDR2 YYEEEE.

This clone was recorded a few times. V and J are TRBV7-9 and TRBJ2-5; D gene unclear. From germline, CDR1 is SEHNR and CDR2 FQNEAQ (reference sequence). Trimming took off 5 bases at V and 5 bases at J, with 6 bases between the two ends. CDR3 length: 11 residues. CDR3 residues: CASSTRETQYF. The CDR3 DNA sequence: TGTGCCAGCAGCACCAGGGAGACCCAGTACTTC.

The chain recombines TRBV30 with TRBJ2-3; 9 nucleotides line up with TRBD2. Germline assignment: CDR1 GTSNPN and CDR2 SVGIG (reference sequence). V lost 3 bases, J lost 1 base, and 5 bases stayed unmatched. The CDR3 runs 15 residues. The CDR3 here is CAWRNSGRRTDTQYF. The CDR3 DNA follows: TGTGCCTGGAGGAATAGCGGGAGACGCACAGATACGCAGTATTTT.

This clone was seen more than once but under ten times. The chain combines TRBV21-1 with TRBJ1-2. TRBV21-1 is a pseudogene locus. The length of the CDR3 is 12 residues. The CDR3 sequence is CASSKERDGYTF. In DNA, the CDR3 is TGTGCCAGCAGCAAAGAGAGGGATGGCTACACCTTC.

This clone has only a few counts. V is TRBV7-2 and J is TRBJ2-3; D gene ambiguous. V gave up 0 bases and J gave up 2 bases, with 3 bases separating them. The CDR3 covers 13 residues. CDR1 and CDR2 (germline): SGHTA, FQGNSA. CDR3 loop: CASSLAITDTQYF. The CDR3 DNA follows: TGTGCCAGCAGCTTAGCCATCACAGATACGCAGTATTTT.

J is TRBJ2-5 and V is TRBV6-6; D remains unclear. The CDR3 contains 12 residues. The germline CDR1 and CDR2 sequences are MNHNY and SVGAGI (reference sequence). V was shortened by 4 bases and J by 5 bases, with 8 bases between the two germline ends. The CDR3 is CASSLAAETQYF. CDR3 bases: TGTGCCAGCAGTTTAGCCGCGGAGACCCAGTACTTC.

This chain links TRBV7-2 with TRBJ2-1; 7 bases align to TRBD1. This CDR3 comprises 14 residues. The ends lost 4 bases at V and 9 bases at J; junction bases unmatched: 9. From germline, CDR1 is SGHTA and CDR2 FQGNSA. The CDR3 nucleotides are TGTGCCAGCAGCTACAGGGGAGAATGGAGTGAGCAGTTCTTC. This codes for CASSYRGEWSEQFF. The full variable domain, completed using reference TRBV7-2 and TRBJ2-1, is GAGVSQSPSNKVTEKGKDVELRCDPISGHTALYWYRQSLGQGLEFLIYFQGNSAPDKSGLPSDRFSAERTGGSVSTLTIQRTQQEDSAVYLCASSYRGEWSEQFFGPGTRLTVL.

Note on this clone: Other DNA sequences in this specimen translate into the identical CDR3. The V gene is TRBV18, the J gene TRBJ2-5, with D possibly matching TRBD2 (5 bases). This CDR3 contains 13 residues. The germline V and J ends were trimmed by 0 bases and 5 bases, with 7 bases remaining between them. Per germline, CDR1 KGHSH and CDR2 LQKENI. CDR3 nucleotides: TGTGCCAGCTCACCACCCGGCGGGGAGACCCAGTACTTC. Translation: CASSPPGGETQYF.

This clone has only a few counts. This chain connects TRBV4-2 to TRBJ1-2; D remains unclear. Germline values: CDR1 LGHNA, CDR2 YNFKEQ. The V end was cut by 6 bases, the J end by 6 bases, with 14 bases between. The CDR3 is made up of 13 amino acids. The CDR3 region is CASSQRGVDGYTF. The CDR3 coding sequence is TGTGCCAGCAGTCAGCGGGGAGTGGATGGCTACACCTTC.

This clone was seen more than once but under ten times. J is TRBJ2-1 and V is TRBV6-1; D might be TRBD1 (5 bases). V shed 6 bases and J shed 8 bases, with 14 bases lying between them. The CDR3 loop spans 13 amino acids. The germline V gene has CDR1 MNHNS and CDR2 SASEGT. As DNA, the CDR3 is TGTGCCAGCAGGAGAGACAGTGATTATGAGCAGTTCTTC. Translation gives CASRRDSDYEQFF.

This clone was seen only a few times. The rearrangement uses TRBV28 and TRBJ2-2, with a possible D match to TRBD2 (7 bases). Germline loops: CDR1 MDHEN, CDR2 SYDVKM. The CDR3 sequence is 15 residues long. V was trimmed by 5 bases and J by 0 bases, leaving 10 bases between them. The CDR3 here is CASSGGGANTGELFF. As DNA, the CDR3 is TGTGCCAGCAGTGGGGGGGGCGCGAACACCGGGGAGCTGTTTTTT.

The chain joins TRBV18 to TRBJ1-3; D might be TRBD1 (5 bases). Trimming removed 3 bases from V and 4 bases from J, with 13 bases in between. The germline gives CDR1 KGHSH, CDR2 LQKENI. The CDR3 consists of 15 residues. This chain's CDR3 is CASSPMDQGGNTIYF. CDR3 nucleotide sequence: TGTGCCAGCTCACCTATGGACCAGGGAGGAAACACCATATATTTT.